A single sample gave rise to the 8 T cell receptor beta chains below, sequenced in a study of PD-L1 blockade in urothelial cancer. As to time point: pretreatment peripheral blood. Measured with immunoSEQ multiplex PCR; TCRdb has only the in-frame clones, and not every one. The sample yields 70,000 or so clones, 90% seen once. The sample here was PBMCs, taken around atezolizumab (anti-PD-L1) treatment. These receptors were collected from a man in his 70s with urothelial cancer.

The V gene is TRBV7-8, the J gene TRBJ2-1, with D uncertain. Trimming left V 4 bases short and J 6 bases short, with 13 bases between. The CDR3 is 14 residues long. Per the germline V gene, CDR1 is SGHVS and CDR2 is FQNEAQ. The CDR3 DNA is TGTGCCAGCAGCTCGGTACTCCGGAGCAATGAGCAGTTCTTC. This encodes CASSSVLRSNEQFF.

In this sample, this clone turned up a few times. The rearrangement uses TRBV7-9 and TRBJ1-1, with D maybe TRBD1 (6 bases). This CDR3 comprises 14 residues. The ends were cut back, 5 bases at V and 1 base at J, with 11 bases in the middle. Germline-derived CDR1 and CDR2 are SEHNR and FQNEAQ (reference sequence). CDR3 in amino acids: CASSPGTPNTEAFF. CDR3 DNA: TGTGCCAGCAGCCCCGGGACACCGAACACTGAAGCTTTCTTT.

CDR3 sequence reads: CASSGKYGQGNNEQYF. CDR3 nucleotide sequence: TGTGCCAGTAGCGGCAAATATGGACAGGGGAACAACGAGCAGTACTTC. V is TRBV19 and J is TRBJ2-7; 9 nucleotides line up with TRBD1. The V and J ends lost 6 bases and 5 bases, in that order; junction bases with no gene match: 14. Germline values: CDR1 LNHDA, CDR2 SQIVND (reference sequence). This CDR3 spans 16 amino acids.

The chain is built from TRBV4-1 and TRBJ1-1; the D is unclear. Germline-derived CDR1 and CDR2 are MGHRA and YSYEKL. The V gene lost 0 bases and the J gene lost 5 bases, with 13 bases spanning the gap. This CDR3 is built from 15 residues. CDR3 nucleotide sequence: TGCGCCAGCAGCCAAGAAAGCACAGTCGCAACTGAAGCTTTCTTT. It translates to CASSQESTVATEAFF.

V is TRBV6-5 and J is TRBJ1-1; 12 bases are a match to TRBD1. The trim removed 0 bases at V and 7 bases at J, leaving 3 bases unmatched. CDR1 is MNHEY, CDR2 SVGAGI, per germline. The CDR3 loop spans 15 amino acids. CDR3 region: CASSYSGQGAIEAFF. The CDR3 DNA reads as TGTGCCAGCAGTTACTCGGGACAGGGGGCGATTGAAGCTTTCTTT.

The chain has TRBV2 and TRBJ1-1, with 9 positions matching TRBD1. The CDR3 extends over 17 amino acids. Germline V CDR1 and CDR2: SNHLY, FYNNEI. V dropped 6 bases and J dropped 1; count of bases not matched to a gene: 12. The CDR3 DNA reads as TGTGCCAGCAGCGCCACCGCGGACAGGGGCCCGAACACTGAAGCTTTCTTT. Translated: CASSATADRGPNTEAFF.

The chain is built from TRBV7-8 and TRBJ2-1, with a possible D match to TRBD2 (7 bases). Trimming took 7 bases from V and 8 from J, leaving 15 bases between them. The CDR3 totals 13 residues. Per the germline V gene, CDR1 is SGHVS and CDR2 is FQNEAQ. Here the CDR3 reads CASTRGANDEQFF. DNA for the CDR3: TGTGCCAGCACACGGGGGGCGAACGATGAGCAGTTCTTC.

V gene TRBV10-3 combines with J gene TRBJ2-5; D might be TRBD1 (6 bases). Germline V lookup: CDR1 ENHRY, CDR2 SYGVKD. V was clipped by 5 bases and J by 1 base, with 8 bases between them. CDR3 length equals 13 residues. CDR3 in DNA: TGTGCCATCAGTCCGACAGGCCAAGAGACCCAGTACTTC. Residues: CAISPTGQETQYF.